This TCR beta chain was obtained from a study of shared clonotypes between healthy human individuals. V was cut by 4 bases and J by 9 bases, with 13 bases left in between. The CDR3 covers 12 residues. From germline, CDR1 is SGHTA and CDR2 FQGTGA. Only in-frame clones appear in the TCRdb table, and some are missing; sequencing was by immunoSEQ multiplex PCR. Of under 650,000 clones detected, 90% to 96% appear once; the ten largest clones hold 0.06%. This receptor was obtained from a woman in her twenties or thirties in good health. Material for sequencing was naive CD4+ T cells sorted from blood. The subset denotes: CD45RA+ positively selected. This chain joins TRBV7-3 and TRBJ2-7, with D perhaps matching TRBD1 (6 bases). The CDR3 DNA sequence: TGTGCCAGCAGCTCCACCACAGGGCCGCAGTACTTC. It is translated as CASSSTTGPQYF.